The 30 T cell receptor beta chains listed next were all sequenced from one sample in a study of response to subunit inactivated influenza vaccine listed by TCRdb under 2018. The meaning of the sample's time point label: 45 days after influenza vaccine administration. Receptors were amplified or captured by RT-PCR. For sequencing, an Illumina HiSeq 2500 was employed. The public reads were run again by TCRdb, first through fastp at Q25 and then through MiXCR, and only productive beta chains were kept. Each CDR3 protein appears once, grouped with its most common genes and DNA. In all, the sample holds roughly 160,000 distinct CDR3 sequences, and roughly a tenth of those were seen once. The ten largest clones capture under 15% of the sample. The sample in question was non-naive T cells sorted from PBMCs, obtained roughly 47 days after vaccination. In light of the paper, this sample's cell subset or site label describes: memory T cell fraction. The receptors shown here come from a man aged 50 to 60 who received an inactivated influenza vaccine. Donor details come from another sample of the same person, matched by shared clones.

The J gene is TRBJ2-5, the V gene TRBV3-1; TRBD2 is a possible D gene (6 bases). Between the trimmed V and J ends, which lost 8 bases and 4 bases, there was a span of 14 bases. CDR1 LGHDT and CDR2 YNNKEL come from the germline V gene (reference sequence). The CDR3 length is 13 residues. The CDR3 DNA is TGTGCCAGCTCCCCGGGACTCCGAGAGACCCAGTACTTC. It is translated as CASSPGLRETQYF.

The rearrangement uses TRBV19 and TRBJ1-5; D may be TRBD1 (5 bases). This CDR3 spans 17 amino acids. V lost 0 bases to trimming and J lost 2 bases, with 14 bases between them. The V gene's germline CDR1 is LNHDA and CDR2 SQIVND (reference sequence). The CDR3 sequence is CASSIDRGGWGNQPQHF. CDR3 nucleotide sequence: TGTGCCAGTAGTATAGATCGGGGCGGATGGGGCAATCAGCCCCAGCATTTT.

At least ten counts were recorded for this clonotype. The chain combines TRBV12-3 or TRBV12-4 with TRBJ2-2; 14 bases match TRBD2. Unmatched junction bases numbered 10, after V lost 5 bases and J lost 8 bases. The CDR3 extends over 17 amino acids. CDR3 residues: CASSPQTSGRAVGELFF. As DNA, the CDR3 is TGTGCCAGCAGTCCTCAGACTAGCGGGAGGGCCGTAGGGGAGCTGTTTTTT.

This clonotype was recorded at least ten times. The rearrangement joins TRBV4-3 to TRBJ2-3; 7 nucleotides line up with TRBD2. Germline CDR1 and CDR2: LGHNA and YSLEER. V shed 1 base, J shed 0 bases, and the junction held 7 bases outside the gene matches. The CDR3 totals 17 residues. CDR3 loop: CASSQGASGFSTDTQYF. CDR3 sequence (DNA): TGCGCCAGCAGCCAAGGGGCTAGCGGTTTTAGCACAGATACGCAGTATTTT.

J is TRBJ2-1 and V is TRBV12-3 or TRBV12-4, with D perhaps matching TRBD2 (7 bases). The CDR3 consists of 17 residues. V was shortened by 5 bases and J by 4 bases, with 21 bases between the two germline ends. The CDR3 loop reads CASSPPVRRGPYNEQFF. The CDR3 coding sequence is TGTGCCAGCAGTCCCCCTGTGAGGCGGGGGCCTTACAATGAGCAGTTCTTC.

The chain is built from TRBV5-1 and TRBJ1-5; D possibly corresponds to TRBD1 (5 bases). V shed 4 bases and J shed 3 bases, with 20 bases lying between them. CDR3 length: 17 amino acids. The germline V gene encodes CDR1 SGHRS and CDR2 YFSETQ. The CDR3 spells CASSREDIIFANQPQHF. The CDR3 bases are TGCGCCAGCAGCCGCGAGGACATAATCTTTGCCAATCAGCCCCAGCATTTT. Complete variable domain (other parts from reference TRBV5-1 and TRBJ1-5): KAGVTQTPRYLIKTRGQQVTLSCSPISGHRSVSWYQQTPGQGLQFLFEYFSETQRNKGNFPGRFSGRQFSNSRSEMNVSTLELGDSALYLCASSREDIIFANQPQHFGDGTRLSIL.

This chain connects TRBV4-2 to TRBJ1-1; the D gene is possibly TRBD1 (5 bases). Germline V gene lookup returns CDR1 LGHNA and CDR2 YNFKEQ. Trimming stripped 0 bases from V and 1 base from J, with 12 bases between. This CDR3 contains 16 residues. CDR3 protein: CASSQDGVGQNTEAFF. In DNA form, the CDR3 reads TGTGCCAGCAGCCAAGATGGGGTGGGGCAGAACACTGAAGCTTTCTTT.

This clonotype was counted ten times or more. This chain links TRBV5-1 with TRBJ1-1, with 11 positions matching TRBD1. The CDR3 sequence is 15 residues long. Germline lookup yields CDR1 SGHRS and CDR2 YFSETQ. Trimming cost V 4 bases and J 5 bases; bases outside gene matches: 7. CDR3 coding DNA: TGCGCCAGCAGCCCGGGGACAGGGGGACGGACTGAAGCTTTCTTT. This encodes CASSPGTGGRTEAFF.

This clonotype was recorded many times. This chain links TRBV5-1 with TRBJ2-1, with D possibly being TRBD2 (6 bases). CDR3 size: 16 residues. V lost 0 bases and J 0 bases, leaving 10 bases between the germline ends. Per the germline V gene, CDR1 is SGHRS and CDR2 is YFSETQ. The CDR3 region has the DNA TGCGCCAGCAGCTTGGCCGCGGGGAGCTCCTACAATGAGCAGTTCTTC. Translating it yields CASSLAAGSSYNEQFF.

The genes are TRBV10-1 and TRBJ2-2; TRBD2 agrees at 7 bases. Trimming cost V 2 bases and J 5 bases; bases outside gene matches: 2. The CDR3 runs to 14 residues. Germline CDR1 reads WNHNN; CDR2 reads SYGVQD (reference sequence). The CDR3: CASSEQRGTGELFF. In nucleotides, the CDR3 is TGCGCCAGCAGTGAGCAGCGGGGTACCGGGGAGCTGTTTTTT.

The chain uses TRBV29-1 and TRBJ2-1; 7 bases align to TRBD1. This CDR3 spans 13 amino acids. Per the germline V gene, CDR1 is SQVTM and CDR2 is ANQGSEA. Trimming cost V 6 bases and J 14 bases; bases outside gene matches: 16. CDR3 residues: CSVGTEPIVGKFF. CDR3 nucleotides: TGCAGCGTGGGGACAGAACCAATTGTTGGGAAGTTCTTC.

This rearrangement joins TRBV12-3 or TRBV12-4 to TRBJ2-2; no clear D. The CDR3 totals 13 residues. Trimming left V 6 bases short and J 7 bases short, with 12 bases between. The CDR3: CASSLSFGGELFF. CDR3 DNA sequence: TGTGCCAGCAGCCTTAGCTTTGGCGGGGAGCTGTTTTTT.

J is TRBJ2-1 and V is TRBV7-2, with 7 nucleotides matching TRBD2. This CDR3 spans 15 amino acids. J was trimmed by 3 bases and V by 0 bases; bases with no gene match: 2. Germline values: CDR1 SGHTA, CDR2 FQGNSA. The DNA for the CDR3 is TGTGCCAGCAGCTTAGCACCGGGGGGCTACAATGAGCAGTTCTTC. Translation: CASSLAPGGYNEQFF.

This clonotype was recorded a few times. The chain joins TRBV20-1 to TRBJ2-2; 10 nucleotides agree with TRBD2. The CDR3 consists of 15 residues. The V gene end was trimmed by 2 bases and the J gene end by 4 bases; junction bases not matched to a gene: 4. Germline V gene sequence: CDR1 DFQATT, CDR2 SNEGSKA (reference sequence). The CDR3 sequence is CSARSGGAGTGELFF. The CDR3 bases are TGCAGTGCTAGAAGCGGGGGGGCCGGCACCGGGGAGCTGTTTTTT.

In regard to this clonotype: This may be a read error, as it is one base from a much larger clone. This chain links TRBV11-1 with TRBJ2-5, with 11 bases matching TRBD2. The CDR3 runs to 18 residues. Germline assignment: CDR1 SGHAT and CDR2 FQDESV (reference sequence). Here the CDR3 reads CAISAPLRLAGLQETQYF. The DNA of the CDR3 is TGTGCCATCAGCGCGCCCCTCCGACTAGCGGGGTTACAAGAGACCCAGTACTTC.

This chain connects TRBV7-3 to TRBJ1-6; possible D gene TRBD1, 5 bases. V shed 0 bases and J shed 11 bases, with 8 bases lying between them. From germline, CDR1 is SGHTA and CDR2 FQGTGA. The CDR3 length is 13 residues. CDR3 protein: CASSLTLRAPLHF. For the CDR3, the DNA is TGTGCCAGCAGCTTAACGCTCAGGGCACCCCTCCACTTT.

V gene TRBV2 combines with J gene TRBJ1-1; D unclear. The germline V gene has CDR1 SNHLY and CDR2 FYNNEI. The CDR3 has 16 residues. Trimming removed 4 bases from V and 1 base from J, with 16 bases in between. CDR3 loop: CASSVRGRAGNTEAFF. In DNA form, the CDR3 reads TGTGCCAGCAGTGTCAGAGGGAGGGCCGGGAACACTGAAGCTTTCTTT.

This clonotype was picked up many times. The genes are TRBV4-2 and TRBJ2-2; no reliable D call. The V end lost 1 base, the J end lost 8 bases, and 11 bases lay between the germline ends. Germline-derived CDR1 and CDR2 are LGHNA and YNFKEQ. The CDR3 contains 14 residues. The CDR3 protein is CASSQVLFVGELFF. CDR3 DNA sequence: TGTGCCAGCAGCCAAGTACTTTTCGTAGGGGAGCTGTTTTTT.

This clonotype was found many times. The J gene is TRBJ2-4, the V gene TRBV5-5, with 12 bases identical to TRBD1. The CDR3 length is 15 residues. Germline V gene data show CDR1 as SGHKS and CDR2 as YYEKEE (reference sequence). The trim removed 3 bases at V and 7 bases at J, leaving 5 bases unmatched. CDR3 nucleotides: TGTGCCAGCAGCTCCGGGACAGGGGGCAGGAACATTCAGTACTTC. It yields the protein CASSSGTGGRNIQYF.

Note on this clonotype: A much larger clone differs from this one at a single base, so this may be a read error. This chain joins TRBV7-2 and TRBJ2-5; D gene ambiguous. The CDR3 has 14 amino acids. The germline gives CDR1 SGHTA, CDR2 FQGNSA. CDR3 sequence reads: CASSFGRRQEAQYF. The CDR3 DNA follows: TGTGCCAGCAGCTTCGGACGCCGGCAAGAGGCCCAGTACTTC.

Concerning this clonotype itself: A read error may be the cause here, since a much bigger clone is one base away. V is TRBV5-5 and J is TRBJ2-1; 10 bases agree with TRBD1. The CDR3 has 17 residues. Trimming at V came to 1 base and at J to 6 bases, leaving 10 bases not matched to a gene. From germline, CDR1 is SGHKS and CDR2 YYEKEE (reference sequence). The CDR3 here is CASSLWDRGHVSNEQFF. DNA of the CDR3: TGTGCCAGCAGCTTGTGGGACAGGGGCCATGTTTCCAATGAGCAGTTCTTC.

This clonotype was found many times. The genes are TRBV20-1 and TRBJ2-7, with TRBD2 identical over 11 bases. Germline CDR1 is DFQATT and CDR2 is SNEGSKA (reference sequence). V lost 3 bases, J lost 4 bases, and 8 bases stayed unmatched. This CDR3 spans 15 amino acids. The CDR3 sequence: CSASSASSGRYEQYF. The CDR3 bases are TGCAGTGCTAGCTCTGCGTCTAGCGGGAGGTACGAGCAGTACTTC.

This clonotype was detected only once. The chain employs TRBV19 and TRBJ2-4; TRBD1 matches at 8 bases. Trimming at V came to 5 bases and at J to 7 bases, leaving 4 bases not matched to a gene. Germline CDR1 and CDR2: LNHDA and SQIVND (reference sequence). The CDR3 runs 13 residues. The CDR3 DNA reads TGTGCCAGTAGTGGACAGGGTTTGAACATTCAGTACTTC. Translating it yields CASSGQGLNIQYF.

In this sample, this clonotype turned up many times. The chain employs TRBV11-2 and TRBJ2-3, with D perhaps matching TRBD2 (6 bases). The CDR3 contains 16 residues. Germline assignment: CDR1 SGHAT and CDR2 FQNNGV. Deletions cut 1 base from V and 8 bases from J, with 19 bases between. The CDR3 DNA is TGTGCCAGCAGCTTAGTATTCGGGCCGCAGGGAGGTACGCAGTATTTT. Translated: CASSLVFGPQGGTQYF.

This clonotype was counted at least ten times. The junction differs from germline at one of its ends, possibly a read error. The chain carries TRBV6-4 and TRBJ2-1; D is possibly TRBD1 or TRBD2 (5 bases each). The germline gives CDR1 MRHNA, CDR2 SNTAGT. The CDR3 is made up of 14 amino acids. CDR3 amino acids: CASSERGPYNEQFF. In DNA form, the CDR3 reads TGTGCCAGTAGTGAGAGGGGACCCTACAATGAGCAGTTCTTC.

The chain has TRBV7-2 and TRBJ1-4; 10 bases match TRBD1. This CDR3 is 14 amino acids long. V gave up 5 bases and J gave up 7 bases; unmatched junction bases: 4. Per germline, CDR1 SGHTA and CDR2 FQGNSA. The CDR3, as DNA: TGTGCCAGCAGCACACGGACAGGGGGTGAAAAACTGTTTTTT. Translated, it gives CASSTRTGGEKLFF. Full variable domain (rest looked up from reference TRBV7-2 and TRBJ1-4): GAGVSQSPSNKVTEKGKDVELRCDPISGHTALYWYRQSLGQGLEFLIYFQGNSAPDKSGLPSDRFSAERTGGSVSTLTIQRTQQEDSAVYLCASSTRTGGEKLFFGSGTQLSVL.

The V call is TRBV5-1, the J call TRBJ2-7, with a weak D call TRBD2 (6 bases). Deletions cut 1 base from V and 2 bases from J, with 13 bases between. CDR3 size: 15 residues. Germline lookup yields CDR1 SGHRS and CDR2 YFSETQ. CDR3 sequence reads: CASSLSPTGAYEQYF. The DNA for the CDR3 is TGCGCCAGCAGCTTGTCGCCCACGGGGGCCTACGAGCAGTACTTC. The complete variable domain, with remaining parts taken from reference TRBV5-1 and TRBJ2-7, reads KAGVTQTPRYLIKTRGQQVTLSCSPISGHRSVSWYQQTPGQGLQFLFEYFSETQRNKGNFPGRFSGRQFSNSRSEMNVSTLELGDSALYLCASSLSPTGAYEQYFGPGTRLTVT.

Only a few counts were recorded for this clonotype. This chain links TRBV6-1 with TRBJ1-3, with 9 positions matching TRBD1. The CDR3 has 17 amino acids. V shed 6 bases and J 2 bases; nucleotides not matched to a gene: 11. The germline V gene encodes CDR1 MNHNS and CDR2 SASEGT. CDR3 nucleotide sequence: TGTGCCAGCAGGGAATTTTACAGGGGGCAAGCTGGAAACACCATATATTTT. This gives the protein CASREFYRGQAGNTIYF.

This chain connects TRBV11-1 to TRBJ2-1, with TRBD2 matching 10 bases. V was clipped by 6 bases and J by 10 bases; unmatched bases: 12. The germline V gene encodes CDR1 SGHAT and CDR2 FQDESV (reference sequence). The CDR3 loop spans 15 amino acids. The CDR3 sequence is CASSRSSGRFEEQFF. DNA for the CDR3: TGTGCCAGCAGTAGAAGTAGCGGGAGGTTCGAGGAGCAGTTCTTC.

This clonotype was counted only a few times. V is TRBV7-2 and J is TRBJ1-6, with 12 bases matching TRBD1. J gave up 7 bases and V 5 bases, and 9 bases lay outside the gene matches. Germline V gene sequence: CDR1 SGHTA, CDR2 FQGNSA. There are 17 residues in the CDR3. The CDR3 region is CASSLTGTGGRNSPLHF. Written as DNA, the CDR3 is TGTGCCAGCAGCCTTACCGGGACAGGGGGCAGGAATTCACCCCTCCACTTT.